These 27 T cell receptor beta chains were all obtained from the same sample, sequenced in a study of cytomegalovirus exposure and HLA in healthy donors. The PCR made use of 60 Vbeta and 13 Jbeta primers. Assay: immunoSEQ multiplex PCR; the TCRdb copy retains only in-frame clones and omits some. The sample records about 130,000 clones, about 8.5% being singletons. Input material: PBMCs. The receptors were sampled from a man in his forties in good health and CMV-seronegative.

The chain links TRBV4-2 to TRBJ1-6, with unresolved D. Germline V gene data show CDR1 as LGHNA and CDR2 as YNFKEQ. V was clipped by 1 base and J by 13 bases, with 14 bases between them. The CDR3 spans 14 residues. CDR3 region: CASSQGTLSFPLHF. The CDR3 bases are TGTGCCAGCAGCCAAGGAACCCTAAGTTTTCCCCTCCACTTT.

In its sample, this clone was seen a few times. DNA for the CDR3: TGTGCCAGCAGTGAGTTGAGCTATTCGGTCTACGAGCAGTACTTC. Translation: CASSELSYSVYEQYF. The rearrangement joins TRBV6-1 to TRBJ2-7; D unresolved. CDR1 and CDR2 (germline): MNHNS, SASEGT. Trimming took 3 bases from V and 3 from J, leaving 15 bases between them. The CDR3 sequence is 15 residues long.

The chain uses TRBV9 and TRBJ2-1; no clear D gene. This CDR3 has 14 residues. The germline V and J ends were trimmed by 3 bases and 3 bases, with 10 bases remaining between them. Germline V gene sequence: CDR1 SGDLS, CDR2 YYNGEE. In nucleotides, the CDR3 is TGTGCCAGCAGCGGGAGCCCTCTCTACAATGAGCAGTTCTTC. Its translation is CASSGSPLYNEQFF.

This clone was counted between two and nine times. This sequence joins TRBV2 and TRBJ2-2; D may be TRBD2 (5 bases). CDR1 and CDR2 (germline): SNHLY, FYNNEI. Deletions cut 6 bases from V and 0 bases from J, with 11 bases between. This CDR3 contains 15 residues. The CDR3 bases are TGTGCCAGCAGGGCCACTAGTACGAACACCGGGGAGCTGTTTTTT. It is translated as CASRATSTNTGELFF. The variable domain in full, with the rest retrieved from reference TRBV2 and TRBJ2-2, is EPEVTQTPSHQVTQMGQEVILRCVPISNHLYFYWYRQILGQKVEFLVSFYNNEISEKSEIFDDQFSVERPDGSNFTLKIRSTKLEDSAMYFCASRATSTNTGELFFGEGSRLTVL.

This clone was seen a handful of times. The CDR3 spells CAWSGRGLETQYF. The CDR3 DNA sequence: TGTGCCTGGAGTGGACGCGGGTTGGAGACCCAGTACTTC. The J gene is TRBJ2-5, the V gene TRBV30; maybe TRBD2 (5 bases). Germline-derived CDR1 and CDR2 are GTSNPN and SVGIG (reference sequence). V was cut by 1 base and J by 5 bases, with 11 bases left in between. This CDR3 contains 13 residues.

This clone was detected a few times. V gene TRBV6-6 combines with J gene TRBJ1-6, with 7 bases aligning to TRBD1. CDR1 and CDR2 from the germline V gene are MNHNY and SVGAGI (reference sequence). CDR3 length: 15 amino acids. J lost 6 bases, V lost 6 bases, and 8 bases had no gene match. CDR3 residues: CASRLGTVTNSPLHF. The CDR3 bases are TGTGCCAGCAGACTGGGGACAGTTACTAATTCACCCCTCCACTTT.

This chain joins TRBV5-6 and TRBJ1-6; D uncertain. The CDR3 has 15 residues. Germline-derived CDR1 and CDR2 are SGHDT and YYEEEE. Trimming cost V 4 bases and J 1 base, with 9 bases left between them. The CDR3 nucleotides read TGTGCCAGCAGCCCCACGAGGTCCTATAATTCACCCCTCCACTTT. As protein: CASSPTRSYNSPLHF. Together with reference TRBV5-6 and TRBJ1-6, the CDR3 gives the full variable domain: DAGVTQSPTHLIKTRGQQVTLRCSPKSGHDTVSWYQQALGQGPQFIFQYYEEEERQRGNFPDRFSGHQFPNYSSELNVNALLLGDSALYLCASSPTRSYNSPLHFGNGTRLTVT.

There are a few counts of this clone. The chain links TRBV6-6 to TRBJ1-1, with TRBD1 matching over 10 bases. The CDR3 sequence is 13 residues long. CDR1 is MNHNY and CDR2 is SVGAGI in the germline V gene (reference sequence). CDR3 in DNA: TGTGCTGTGGACAGGGGGTTTAACACTGAAGCTTTCTTT. As protein: CAVDRGFNTEAFF.

The V and J genes are TRBV4-1 and TRBJ2-2; tentatively, D is TRBD1 (6 bases). There are 16 residues in the CDR3. The germline gives CDR1 MGHRA, CDR2 YSYEKL. V was shortened by 4 bases and J by 0 bases, with 12 bases between the two germline ends. CDR3 sequence (DNA): TGCGCCAGCAGCCCAACGGGGACATCGAACACCGGGGAGCTGTTTTTT. This sequence encodes CASSPTGTSNTGELFF.

This chain joins TRBV11-3 and TRBJ1-5; a weak D match, TRBD1 (5 bases). Germline CDR1 SGHNT, CDR2 YENEEA. Deletions cut 1 base from V and 9 bases from J, with 13 bases between. The CDR3 sequence is 14 residues long. CDR3 DNA: TGTGCCAGCAGCTTAGTCTTTCAGGGTGGGCCCCAGCATTTT. Encoded protein: CASSLVFQGGPQHF.

This clone was counted only a few times. The chain links TRBV6-6 to TRBJ1-6; weak D call: TRBD1 (6 bases). CDR3 length: 14 amino acids. Trimming removed 4 bases at V and 7 bases at J, with 11 bases between. The germline V gene encodes CDR1 MNHNY and CDR2 SVGAGI (reference sequence). In DNA form, the CDR3 reads TGTGCCAGCAGTTGGGGGCAGGGGAATTCACCCCTCCACTTT. This encodes CASSWGQGNSPLHF.

The V call is TRBV5-1, the J call TRBJ1-1; 7 nucleotides align to TRBD1. Trimming took 4 bases from V and 0 from J; bases not matched to a gene: 6. Germline CDR1 and CDR2: SGHRS and YFSETQ. The CDR3 extends over 15 amino acids. Here the CDR3 DNA reads TGCGCCAGCAGCGGTATGACAGGGATGAACACTGAAGCTTTCTTT. It codes for CASSGMTGMNTEAFF. The full variable domain, rest sourced from reference TRBV5-1 and TRBJ1-1, is KAGVTQTPRYLIKTRGQQVTLSCSPISGHRSVSWYQQTPGQGLQFLFEYFSETQRNKGNFPGRFSGRQFSNSRSEMNVSTLELGDSALYLCASSGMTGMNTEAFFGQGTRLTVV.

The rearrangement uses TRBV7-9 and TRBJ2-3, with 8 bases identical to TRBD2. V lost 10 bases to trimming and J lost 5 bases; unmatched junction nucleotides: 11. The CDR3 totals 14 residues. Germline V gives CDR1 SEHNR, CDR2 FQNEAQ (reference sequence). The DNA for the CDR3 is TGTGCCACCTTCTCGGGGGGGGGTGAAGATACGCAGTATTTT. Translation gives CATFSGGGEDTQYF.

This chain joins TRBV5-4 and TRBJ2-7, with 9 bases aligning to TRBD1. V lost 4 bases and J lost 2; bases outside the gene matches: 4. CDR3 length: 14 residues. Germline-derived CDR1 and CDR2 are SGHNT and YYREEE (reference sequence). DNA of the CDR3: TGTGCCAGCAGCCCGGGACAGGGACCCTACGAGCAGTACTTC. Its protein product is CASSPGQGPYEQYF.

The chain uses TRBV5-5 and TRBJ1-5; TRBD1 matches 7 bases. This CDR3 contains 15 residues. Germline assignment: CDR1 SGHKS and CDR2 YYEKEE (reference sequence). V lost 4 bases, J lost 7 bases, and 11 bases stayed unmatched. The CDR3 is CASSTRTGEGQPQHF. In nucleotides, the CDR3 is TGTGCCAGCAGCACCCGGACAGGTGAGGGACAGCCCCAGCATTTT.

The rearrangement uses TRBV4-2 and TRBJ2-3, with TRBD2 matching 9 bases. The CDR3 consists of 16 residues. V shed 1 base and J 4 bases; nucleotides not matched to a gene: 6. Per germline, CDR1 LGHNA and CDR2 YNFKEQ. The CDR3 DNA follows: TGTGCCAGCAGCCAAGGGAGTAGCGGGGGCGCAGATACGCAGTATTTT. Translation: CASSQGSSGGADTQYF.

This clone has a handful of counts. The chain joins TRBV13 to TRBJ2-3; 8 positions agree with TRBD2. V lost 5 bases, J lost 2 bases, and 9 bases stayed unmatched. The CDR3 loop spans 16 amino acids. Germline CDR1 reads PRHDT; CDR2 reads FYEKMQ (reference sequence). CDR3 coding DNA: TGTGCCAGCAGCCTATTTCGGGGGGGAAACACAGATACGCAGTATTTT. Translating gives CASSLFRGGNTDTQYF. Full variable domain (rest looked up from reference TRBV13 and TRBJ2-3): AAGVIQSPRHLIKEKRETATLKCYPIPRHDTVYWYQQGPGQDPQFLISFYEKMQSDKGSIPDRFSAQQFSDYHSELNMSSLELGDSALYFCASSLFRGGNTDTQYFGPGTRLTVL.

J is TRBJ1-1 and V is TRBV10-2; D not certain. Trimming cost V 3 bases and J 7 bases, with 6 bases left between them. The CDR3 covers 11 residues. Germline loops: CDR1 WSHSY, CDR2 SAAADI. The CDR3 coding sequence is TGCGCCAGCAGTGAACCCGGTGAAGCTTTCTTT. Amino acids: CASSEPGEAFF.

Only a few counts were recorded for this clone. The chain recombines TRBV6-5 with TRBJ2-7; 9 bases are shared with TRBD1. Losses at the gene ends were 0 bases for V and 4 bases for J; bases not matched to a gene: 4. Germline V CDR1 and CDR2: MNHEY, SVGAGI. The CDR3 extends over 15 amino acids. CDR3: CASSYSSGTGYEQYF. The CDR3 nucleotides are TGTGCCAGCAGTTACTCCTCCGGGACAGGGTACGAGCAGTACTTC.

The V and J genes are TRBV30 and TRBJ1-4; D is ambiguous. The CDR3 runs to 13 residues. CDR1 is GTSNPN and CDR2 is SVGIG in the germline V gene (reference sequence). Trimming took 1 base from V and 8 from J, leaving 11 bases between them. The CDR3 sequence is CAWSAGRIEKLFF. CDR3 DNA: TGTGCCTGGAGTGCTGGGCGTATCGAAAAACTGTTTTTT.

This clone has more than one count but fewer than ten. The chain is built from TRBV27 and TRBJ2-3, with 7 bases that match TRBD2. The CDR3 contains 14 residues. J gave up 8 bases and V 10 bases, and 15 bases lay outside the gene matches. Germline V gives CDR1 MNHEY, CDR2 SMNVEV (reference sequence). The CDR3 coding sequence is TGTGCCACCTCTACTAGCGTGAGTACGGGTACGCAGTATTTT. Amino acids: CATSTSVSTGTQYF.

This clone was detected only a few times. The rearrangement uses TRBV4-2 and TRBJ1-1; TRBD1 matches at 8 bases. The CDR3 spans 16 residues. Per the germline V gene, CDR1 is LGHNA and CDR2 is YNFKEQ. Unmatched junction bases numbered 8, after V lost 2 bases and J lost 3 bases. CDR3 region: CASSQWAGGRDTEAFF. In DNA, the CDR3 is TGTGCCAGCAGCCAATGGGCAGGGGGCCGGGACACTGAAGCTTTCTTT.

V is TRBV7-8 and J is TRBJ2-5; D might be TRBD1 (6 bases). The CDR3 length is 16 residues. Between the trimmed V and J ends, which lost 4 bases and 2 bases, there was a span of 17 bases. Germline assignment: CDR1 SGHVS and CDR2 FQNEAQ. Here the CDR3 reads CASSYGAGGQQETQYF. CDR3 DNA sequence: TGTGCCAGCAGCTACGGGGCCGGCGGACAGCAAGAGACCCAGTACTTC.

This clone appeared a few times. Compared with germline, one end of the junction differs, possibly owing to a read error. V usage is TRBV6-6 and J usage is TRBJ1-5; tentatively, D is TRBD1 (5 bases). CDR1 and CDR2 from the germline V gene are MNHNY and SVGAGI (reference sequence). This CDR3 is 14 amino acids long. This CDR3 reads CATVQAFSHQPQHF. Here the CDR3 DNA reads TGTGCCACCGTACAGGCGTTTAGCCATCAGCCCCAGCATTTT.

This clone was seen a handful of times. The chain links TRBV5-4 to TRBJ1-4, with D hard to call. V was pared by 4 bases and J by 7 bases, with 17 bases between. CDR1 and CDR2 from the germline V gene are SGHNT and YYREEE (reference sequence). The CDR3 contains 15 residues. This chain's CDR3 is CASSPDRPGGEKLFF. CDR3 coding DNA: TGTGCCAGCAGCCCGGACCGGCCAGGAGGTGAAAAACTGTTTTTT.

The chain uses TRBV6-6 and TRBJ1-1; D is ambiguous. There are 14 residues in the CDR3. V was pared by 0 bases and J by 4 bases, with 9 bases between. In germline, CDR1 is MNHNY, CDR2 SVGAGI (reference sequence). CDR3 nucleotide sequence: TGTGCCAGCAGTTACTCGCCGGGTAGCACTGAAGCTTTCTTT. Encoded protein: CASSYSPGSTEAFF.

This clone was observed a few times. The chain links TRBV9 to TRBJ1-1, with D maybe TRBD1 (5 bases). Germline lookup yields CDR1 SGDLS and CDR2 YYNGEE. The V and J ends lost 7 bases and 4 bases respectively, with 17 bases between them. The CDR3 is 14 residues long. Here the CDR3 reads CASGRDLASTEAFF. CDR3 nucleotide sequence: TGTGCCAGCGGAAGGGACCTAGCGAGCACTGAAGCTTTCTTT.